The source of this T cell receptor beta chain is a study of technical replicates of blood from a handful of donors. Produced via immunoSEQ multiplex PCR; TCRdb's table is partial and in-frame only. Of tens of thousands of clones in the sample, 94% are singletons; the top ten hold approximately 0.22%. V lost 0 bases and J lost 1, with 6 bases in between. The CDR3 totals 14 residues. Looked up from germline, CDR1 is SGHDN and CDR2 is FVKESK. This sequence joins TRBV14 and TRBJ2-5; D is undetermined. The sequenced sample consisted of T cells isolated from PBMCs. This TCR came from a human donor in good health. CDR3: CASSQDLAQETQYF. The CDR3 DNA reads TGTGCCAGCAGCCAAGATTTAGCCCAAGAGACCCAGTACTTC.